These 5 T cell receptor beta chains originate from one sample sequenced in a study of metastatic and nonmetastatic thyroid tumors. Thyroid surgery had not been preceded by any treatment in any patient. Using MiXCR, TCRdb re-called clones from the PCR reads. The repertoire includes 8,000 to 9,000 clones, around 30% of them detected once, and around 14% sits in the top ten. The sample was adjacent normal tissue. These receptors were collected from a female donor with papillary thyroid cancer or a benign thyroid nodule (not recorded which). Some clones in this sample may be carry-over from other donors' samples.

Note on this clone: At one of its ends the junction is not consistent with the germline gene, which may arise from a read error. This sequence joins TRBV28 and TRBJ1-2; no clear D. The CDR3 loop spans 14 amino acids. Per the germline V gene, CDR1 is MDHEN and CDR2 is SYDVKM. The CDR3 region is CASNPRTRGNGYIF. DNA of the CDR3: TGTGCCAGCAATCCGCGTACCCGAGGGAATGGCTACATCTTC.

This clone is medium-sized by share. This sequence joins TRBV6-2 or TRBV6-3 and TRBJ2-2, with TRBD1 matching 8 bases. The V segment lost 5 bases and the J segment 5 bases; nucleotides outside the gene matches: 4. The CDR3 runs to 14 residues. The germline V gene encodes CDR1 MNHEY and CDR2 SVGEGT. The CDR3 loop reads CASSPGTGTGELFF. CDR3 DNA sequence: TGTGCCAGCAGTCCCGGGACAGGAACCGGGGAGCTGTTTTTT.

By frequency in the sample, this clone is medium-sized. The V call is TRBV5-1, the J call TRBJ2-6; D remains ambiguous. V lost 1 base and J lost 0, with 5 bases in between. Per the germline V gene, CDR1 is SGHRS and CDR2 is YFSETQ. The CDR3 is 15 residues long. CDR3 protein: CASSLILSGANVLTF. The CDR3 DNA follows: TGCGCCAGCAGCTTGATACTCTCTGGGGCCAACGTCCTGACTTTC.

This clone was picked up a small number of times. V and J are TRBV25-1 and TRBJ2-7; no firm D call. V lost 1 base and J 2 bases, leaving 9 bases between the germline ends. The CDR3 spans 14 residues. The V gene's germline CDR1 is MGHDK and CDR2 SYGVNS. The CDR3 coding sequence is TGTGCCAGCAGTGAATCCCCCCGTACCTACGAGCAGTACTTC. Protein sequence: CASSESPRTYEQYF.

In DNA, the CDR3 is TGTGCCAGCAGCCTGAAATCGGGACACACAGATACGCAGTATTTT. It is translated as CASSLKSGHTDTQYF. The chain employs TRBV6-1 and TRBJ2-3; a weak D match, TRBD1 (6 bases). The CDR3 is 15 amino acids. Trimming shortened V by 6 bases and J by 2 bases, and 15 bases separated the two germline ends. Germline CDR1 is MNHNS and CDR2 is SASEGT.